The 14 T cell receptor beta chains below come from one sample, sequenced in a study of response to subunit inactivated influenza vaccine. TCRdb reanalysed the RT-PCR reads using MiXCR and keeps one entry per CDR3 protein. The sample lists approximately 500,000 distinct CDR3 sequences, 13% occurring once. The input for sequencing was PBMCs from blood, taken more than 35 days after vaccination. Receptors originate from a man aged 45-65 years who received an inactivated influenza vaccine.

A few counts support this clonotype. V usage is TRBV7-9 and J usage is TRBJ2-1; D gene unclear. The CDR3 sequence is 14 residues long. Between the trimmed V and J ends, which lost 1 base and 9 bases, there was a span of 13 bases. Germline CDR1 SEHNR, CDR2 FQNEAQ (reference sequence). The CDR3 region is CASSLGQAWGEQFF. The CDR3 coding sequence is TGTGCCAGCAGCTTAGGGCAGGCTTGGGGTGAGCAGTTCTTC.

Turning to this clonotype: Sequence at one end of the junction differs from germline and may be a read error. V gene TRBV5-1 combines with J gene TRBJ2-1; no clear D. The CDR3 is 13 amino acids. Germline loops: CDR1 SGHRS, CDR2 YFSETQ. The CDR3 DNA reads TGCGCCAGCAGGTTGGACCGCTACAATGAGCAGTTCTTC. As protein: CASRLDRYNEQFF.

This clonotype appeared many times. The V and J genes are TRBV4-3 and TRBJ2-3; 11 positions agree with TRBD2. The length of the CDR3 is 16 residues. The J segment lost 6 bases and the V segment lost 1 base, leaving 6 bases of the junction unmatched. Germline V gene lookup returns CDR1 LGHNA and CDR2 YSLEER. This chain's CDR3 is CASSQGSSGGADTQYF. CDR3 nucleotides: TGCGCCAGCAGCCAAGGCAGTAGCGGGGGGGCCGATACGCAGTATTTT.

This clonotype turned up a few times. The V call is TRBV6-2 or TRBV6-3, the J call TRBJ2-1, with 13 nucleotides matching TRBD2. Germline CDR1 is MNHEY and CDR2 is SVGEGT. Unmatched junction bases numbered 7, after V lost 5 bases and J lost 0 bases. The length of the CDR3 is 18 residues. The CDR3 reads CASSQGLAGISSYNEQFF. CDR3 in DNA: TGTGCCAGCAGTCAGGGACTAGCGGGGATCAGCTCCTACAATGAGCAGTTCTTC.

In its sample, this clonotype was seen many times. The chain couples TRBV7-8 to TRBJ1-6, with D perhaps matching TRBD1 (5 bases). Looked up from germline, CDR1 is SGHVS and CDR2 is FQNEAQ. The CDR3 has 15 residues. V lost 1 base, J lost 5 bases, and 9 bases lay in between. CDR3 sequence: CASSLDQGDNSPLHF. In DNA form, the CDR3 reads TGTGCCAGCAGCTTAGATCAGGGTGATAATTCACCCCTCCACTTT.

The rearrangement uses TRBV27 and TRBJ2-2, with D possibly TRBD1 on 6 matching bases. V dropped 4 bases and J dropped 0 bases, with 9 bases sitting between them. Germline CDR1 is MNHEY and CDR2 is SMNVEV (reference sequence). The CDR3 contains 15 residues. This CDR3 reads CASSSGASNTGELFF. The CDR3 bases are TGTGCCAGCAGTTCAGGGGCCTCGAACACCGGGGAGCTGTTTTTT.

CDR3 residues: CASSVAGTRTETQYF. The CDR3 DNA is TGTGCCAGCAGCGTAGCTGGGACTAGAACAGAGACCCAGTACTTC. This chain uses TRBV9 with TRBJ2-5, with 8 bases matching TRBD2. Germline V gene data show CDR1 as SGDLS and CDR2 as YYNGEE. This CDR3 comprises 15 residues. Trimming at V came to 0 bases and at J to 4 bases, leaving 5 bases not matched to a gene.

There are a few counts of this clonotype. The chain has TRBV11-2 and TRBJ1-2; no clear D. CDR3 size: 16 residues. CDR1 and CDR2 (germline): SGHAT, FQNNGV. V lost 5 bases and J 2 bases, leaving 18 bases between the germline ends. The CDR3 bases are TGTGCCAGCAGCCCACGCGTGCCGTTTCAAAACTATGGCTACACCTTC. This translates into CASSPRVPFQNYGYTF.

This chain uses TRBV6-2 or TRBV6-3 with TRBJ1-1; D may be TRBD1 (5 bases). CDR1 MNHEY and CDR2 SVGEGT come from the germline V gene. This CDR3 has 14 residues. Trimming stripped 6 bases from V and 0 bases from J, with 11 bases between. The DNA of the CDR3 is TGTGCCAGCAGATTGGGGGGAATGAACACTGAAGCTTTCTTT. Translated, it gives CASRLGGMNTEAFF.

The chain recombines TRBV4-3 with TRBJ1-6; D uncertain. The CDR3 has 14 residues. V was trimmed by 0 bases and J by 7 bases, leaving 7 bases between them. From germline, CDR1 is LGHNA and CDR2 YSLEER. The DNA for the CDR3 is TGCGCCAGCAGCCAAGACAGATACAATTCACCCCTCCACTTT. It translates to CASSQDRYNSPLHF.

This clonotype appeared many times. The V call is TRBV12-3 or TRBV12-4, the J call TRBJ2-1; 13 nucleotides match TRBD2. This CDR3 contains 16 residues. J lost 4 bases, V lost 6 bases, and 6 bases had no gene match. In DNA, the CDR3 is TGTGCCAGCAGAGGACTAGCGGGAGAGGTTTACAATGAGCAGTTCTTC. The encoded protein is CASRGLAGEVYNEQFF.

The V and J genes are TRBV27 and TRBJ1-1; D is unresolved. Trimming cost V 2 bases and J 1 base, with 5 bases left between them. The germline CDR1 and CDR2 sequences are MNHEY and SMNVEV (reference sequence). The length of the CDR3 is 13 residues. The CDR3 coding sequence is TGTGCCAGCAGTTTAAACAGGAACACTGAAGCTTTCTTT. Protein sequence: CASSLNRNTEAFF.

This clonotype was recorded many times. The chain carries TRBV7-6 and TRBJ2-7; the D is unclear. This CDR3 has 14 residues. The germline gives CDR1 SGHVS, CDR2 FNYEAQ. V lost 1 base and J lost 4, with 11 bases in between. CDR3 in amino acids: CASSLGQAPYEQYF. CDR3 DNA: TGTGCCAGCAGCTTAGGGCAGGCGCCTTACGAGCAGTACTTC.

A few counts support this clonotype. The rearrangement links TRBV29-1 to TRBJ2-7; no reliable D call. The V and J ends lost 4 bases and 3 bases respectively, with 10 bases between them. The CDR3 runs to 12 residues. Germline V gives CDR1 SQVTM, CDR2 ANQGSEA. The CDR3 spells CSVAWSGYEQYF. CDR3 DNA sequence: TGCAGCGTTGCCTGGAGTGGCTACGAGCAGTACTTC.